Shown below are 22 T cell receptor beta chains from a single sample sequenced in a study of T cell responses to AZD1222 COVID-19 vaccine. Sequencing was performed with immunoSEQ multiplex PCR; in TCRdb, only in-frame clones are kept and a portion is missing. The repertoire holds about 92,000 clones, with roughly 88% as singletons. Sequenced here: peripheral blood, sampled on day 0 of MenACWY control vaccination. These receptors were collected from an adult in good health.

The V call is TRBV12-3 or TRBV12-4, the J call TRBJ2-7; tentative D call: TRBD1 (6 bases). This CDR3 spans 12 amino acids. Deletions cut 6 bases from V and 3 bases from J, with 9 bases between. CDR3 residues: CASSQQGYEQYF. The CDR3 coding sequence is TGTGCCAGCAGCCAACAGGGCTACGAGCAGTACTTC.

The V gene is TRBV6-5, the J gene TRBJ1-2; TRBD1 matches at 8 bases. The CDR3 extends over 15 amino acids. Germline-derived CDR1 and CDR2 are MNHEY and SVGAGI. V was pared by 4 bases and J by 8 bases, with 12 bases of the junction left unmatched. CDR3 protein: CASSSTRGTGSGYTF. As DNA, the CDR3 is TGTGCCAGCAGTTCAACTAGAGGGACAGGCTCGGGCTACACCTTC.

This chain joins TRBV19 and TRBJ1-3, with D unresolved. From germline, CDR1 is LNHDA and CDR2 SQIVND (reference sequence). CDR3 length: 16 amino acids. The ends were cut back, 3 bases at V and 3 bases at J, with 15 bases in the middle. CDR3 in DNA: TGTGCCAGTAGTATCGGTTCGGGGAATGGTGGAAACACCATATATTTT. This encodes CASSIGSGNGGNTIYF. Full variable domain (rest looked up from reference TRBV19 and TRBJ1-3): DGGITQSPKYLFRKEGQNVTLSCEQNLNHDAMYWYRQDPGQGLRLIYYSQIVNDFQKGDIAEGYSVSREKKESFPLTVTSAQKNPTAFYLCASSIGSGNGGNTIYFGEGSWLTVV.

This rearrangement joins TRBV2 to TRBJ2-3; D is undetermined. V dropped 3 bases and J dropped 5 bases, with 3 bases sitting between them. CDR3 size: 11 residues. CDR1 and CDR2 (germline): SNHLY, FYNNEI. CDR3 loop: CASSEIDTQYF. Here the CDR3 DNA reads TGTGCCAGCAGTGAGATAGATACGCAGTATTTT.

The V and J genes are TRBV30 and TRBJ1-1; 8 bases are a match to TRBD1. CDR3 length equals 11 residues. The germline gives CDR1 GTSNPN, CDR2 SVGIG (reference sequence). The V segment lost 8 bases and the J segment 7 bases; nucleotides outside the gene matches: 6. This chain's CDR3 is CAIRTGIEAFF. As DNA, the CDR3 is TGTGCCATACGGACAGGGATTGAAGCTTTCTTT.

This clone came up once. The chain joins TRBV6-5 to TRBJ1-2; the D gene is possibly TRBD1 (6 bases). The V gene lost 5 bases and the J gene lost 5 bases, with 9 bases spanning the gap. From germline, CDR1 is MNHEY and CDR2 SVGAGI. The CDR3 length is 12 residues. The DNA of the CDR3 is TGTGCCAGCAGTCCACAGGGATATGGCTACACCTTC. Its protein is CASSPQGYGYTF.

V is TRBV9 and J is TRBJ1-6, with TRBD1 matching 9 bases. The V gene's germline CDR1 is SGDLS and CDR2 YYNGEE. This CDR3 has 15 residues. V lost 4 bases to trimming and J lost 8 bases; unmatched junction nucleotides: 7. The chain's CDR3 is CASSPRDREDSPLHF. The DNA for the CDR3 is TGTGCCAGCAGCCCCCGGGACAGGGAGGATTCACCCCTCCACTTT. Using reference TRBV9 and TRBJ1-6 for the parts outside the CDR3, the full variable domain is DSGVTQTPKHLITATGQRVTLRCSPRSGDLSVYWYQQSLDQGLQFLIQYYNGEERAKGNILERFSAQQFPDLHSELNLSSLELGDSALYFCASSPRDREDSPLHFGNGTRLTVT.

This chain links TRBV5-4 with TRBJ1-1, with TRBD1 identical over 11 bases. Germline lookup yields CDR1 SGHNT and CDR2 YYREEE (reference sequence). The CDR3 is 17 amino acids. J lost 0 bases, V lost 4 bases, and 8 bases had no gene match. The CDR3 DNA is TGTGCCAGCAGCGCCCCGGGACAGGGGGTTATGAACACTGAAGCTTTCTTT. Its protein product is CASSAPGQGVMNTEAFF.

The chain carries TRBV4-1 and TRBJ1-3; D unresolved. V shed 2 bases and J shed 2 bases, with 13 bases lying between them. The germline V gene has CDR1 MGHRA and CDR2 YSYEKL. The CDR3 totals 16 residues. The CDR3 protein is CASSQTRTGTGNTIYF. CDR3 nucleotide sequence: TGCGCCAGCAGCCAAACCCGGACCGGAACTGGAAACACCATATATTTT.

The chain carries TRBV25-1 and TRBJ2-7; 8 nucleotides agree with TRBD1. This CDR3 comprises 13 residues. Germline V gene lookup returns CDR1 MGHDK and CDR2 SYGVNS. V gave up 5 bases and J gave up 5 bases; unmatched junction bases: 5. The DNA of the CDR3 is TGTGCCAGCAGTTTGACAGGGGAGCACGAGCAGTACTTC. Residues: CASSLTGEHEQYF.

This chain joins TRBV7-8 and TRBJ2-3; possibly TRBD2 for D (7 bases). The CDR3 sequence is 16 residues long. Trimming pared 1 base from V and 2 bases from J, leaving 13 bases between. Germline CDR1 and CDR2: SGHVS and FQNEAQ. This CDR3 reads CASSLGAGATTDTQYF. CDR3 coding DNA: TGTGCCAGCAGCTTAGGGGCGGGGGCAACCACAGATACGCAGTATTTT.

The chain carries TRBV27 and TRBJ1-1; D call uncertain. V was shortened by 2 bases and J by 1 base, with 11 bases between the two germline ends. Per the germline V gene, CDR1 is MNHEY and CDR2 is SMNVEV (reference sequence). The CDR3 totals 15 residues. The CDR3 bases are TGTGCCAGCAGTTTAAGGCCGGGGAAGAACACTGAAGCTTTCTTT. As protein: CASSLRPGKNTEAFF.

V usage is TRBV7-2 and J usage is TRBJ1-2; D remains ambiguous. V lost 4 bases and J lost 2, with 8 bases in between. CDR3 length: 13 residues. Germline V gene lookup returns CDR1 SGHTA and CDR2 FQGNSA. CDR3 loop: CASSSKLNYGYTF. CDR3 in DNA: TGTGCCAGCAGCTCCAAGCTGAACTATGGCTACACCTTC.

The CDR3 nucleotides read TGTGCCACCATGGGGGGGACTAGCACAGATACGCAGTATTTT. The encoded protein is CATMGGTSTDTQYF. This chain joins TRBV15 and TRBJ2-3; the match to TRBD2 covers 7 bases. J gave up 0 bases and V 7 bases, and 4 bases lay outside the gene matches. CDR1 and CDR2 (germline): LNHNV, YYDKDF (reference sequence). The CDR3 has 14 amino acids.

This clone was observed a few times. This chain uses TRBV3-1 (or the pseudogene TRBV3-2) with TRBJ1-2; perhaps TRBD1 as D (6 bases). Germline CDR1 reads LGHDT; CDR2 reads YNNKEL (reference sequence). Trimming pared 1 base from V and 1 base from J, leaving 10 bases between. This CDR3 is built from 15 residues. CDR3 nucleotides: TGTGCCAGCAGCCAAGTTGGACAGCTTAACTATGGCTACACCTTC. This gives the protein CASSQVGQLNYGYTF.

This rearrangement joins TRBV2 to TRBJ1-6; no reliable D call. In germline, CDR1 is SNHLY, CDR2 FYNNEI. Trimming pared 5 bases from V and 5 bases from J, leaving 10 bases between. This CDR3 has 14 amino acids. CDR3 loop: CASSNRENNSPLHF. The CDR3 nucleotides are TGTGCCAGCAGTAACCGGGAGAATAATTCACCCCTCCACTTT.

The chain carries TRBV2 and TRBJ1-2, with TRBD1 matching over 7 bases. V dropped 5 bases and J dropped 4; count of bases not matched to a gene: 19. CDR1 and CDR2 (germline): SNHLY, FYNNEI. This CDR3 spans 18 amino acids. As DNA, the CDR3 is TGTGCCAGCAGTTTTAACGGGAGCGAACAGGGGCCACTCTATGGCTACACCTTC. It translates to CASSFNGSEQGPLYGYTF.

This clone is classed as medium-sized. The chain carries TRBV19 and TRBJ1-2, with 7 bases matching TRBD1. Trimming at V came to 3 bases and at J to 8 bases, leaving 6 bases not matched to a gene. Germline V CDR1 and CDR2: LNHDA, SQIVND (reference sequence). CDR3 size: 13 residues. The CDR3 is CASSMEQGMGYTF. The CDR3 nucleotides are TGTGCCAGTAGTATGGAACAGGGGATGGGCTACACCTTC.

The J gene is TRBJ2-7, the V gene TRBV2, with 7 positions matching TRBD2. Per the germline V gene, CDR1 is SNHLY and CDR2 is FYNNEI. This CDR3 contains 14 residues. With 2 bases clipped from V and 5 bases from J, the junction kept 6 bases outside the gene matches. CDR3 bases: TGTGCCAGCAGTGAAAAAGCGGGGATGGACGAGCAGTACTTC. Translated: CASSEKAGMDEQYF. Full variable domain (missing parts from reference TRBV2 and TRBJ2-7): EPEVTQTPSHQVTQMGQEVILRCVPISNHLYFYWYRQILGQKVEFLVSFYNNEISEKSEIFDDQFSVERPDGSNFTLKIRSTKLEDSAMYFCASSEKAGMDEQYFGPGTRLTVT.

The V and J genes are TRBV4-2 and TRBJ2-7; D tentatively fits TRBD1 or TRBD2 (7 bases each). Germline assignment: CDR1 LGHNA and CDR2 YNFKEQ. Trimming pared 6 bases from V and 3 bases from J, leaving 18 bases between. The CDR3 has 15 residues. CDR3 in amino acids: CASRKGAGENYEQYF. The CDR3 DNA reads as TGTGCCAGCAGGAAGGGGGCGGGGGAGAACTACGAGCAGTACTTC.

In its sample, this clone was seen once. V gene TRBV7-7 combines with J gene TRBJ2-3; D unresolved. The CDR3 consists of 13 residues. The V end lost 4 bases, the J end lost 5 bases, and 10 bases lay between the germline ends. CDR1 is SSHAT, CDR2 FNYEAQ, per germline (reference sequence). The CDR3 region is CASSSDLQDTQYF. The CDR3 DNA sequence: TGTGCCAGCAGCTCAGACTTACAAGATACGCAGTATTTT.

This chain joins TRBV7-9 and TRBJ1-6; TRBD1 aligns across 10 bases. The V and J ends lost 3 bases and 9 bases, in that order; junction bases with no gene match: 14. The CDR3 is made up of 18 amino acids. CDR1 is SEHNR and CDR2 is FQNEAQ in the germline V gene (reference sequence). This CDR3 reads CASSFQRGGDRGSSPLHF. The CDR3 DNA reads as TGTGCCAGCAGCTTTCAGAGGGGAGGGGACAGGGGCAGTTCACCCCTCCACTTT.